The 13 T cell receptor beta chains below come from one sample, sequenced in a study of blood T cell repertoires in COVID-19. The table came from immunoSEQ multiplex PCR; TCRdb's copy has only in-frame clones and leaves some out. Of about 90,000 clones in the sample, approximately 78% were seen once. Specimen: peripheral blood. Receptor source: a human donor in a cohort sampled during active COVID-19.

The chain recombines TRBV5-1 with TRBJ2-2; 11 nucleotides align to TRBD2. The CDR3 extends over 15 amino acids. The V gene's germline CDR1 is SGHRS and CDR2 YFSETQ. Germline trimming cut 1 base from V and 5 bases from J; bases unmatched to any gene: 1. CDR3 sequence: CASSLPSGGTGELFF. The CDR3 DNA follows: TGCGCCAGCAGCTTGCCTAGCGGGGGGACCGGGGAGCTGTTTTTT.

The V call is TRBV7-3, the J call TRBJ2-3; D is possibly TRBD2 (6 bases). CDR3 length: 15 residues. Looked up from germline, CDR1 is SGHTA and CDR2 is FQGTGA. V was clipped by 3 bases and J by 0 bases, with 10 bases between them. CDR3 in DNA: TGTGCCAGCAGCTTTGTCGGGGGAAGCACAGATACGCAGTATTTT. This gives the protein CASSFVGGSTDTQYF.

The chain joins TRBV18 to TRBJ1-4; D is undetermined. V lost 6 bases, J lost 11 bases, and 16 bases lay in between. Germline V CDR1 and CDR2: KGHSH, LQKENI. CDR3 length: 13 amino acids. The CDR3 DNA follows: TGTGCCAGCTCCCCCTCGACGCGGGAGAAACTGTTTTTT. This sequence encodes CASSPSTREKLFF.

The genes are TRBV7-2 and TRBJ2-3; 13 nucleotides align to TRBD2. Unmatched junction bases numbered 8, after V lost 5 bases and J lost 6 bases. The CDR3 consists of 16 residues. Germline V gene data show CDR1 as SGHTA and CDR2 as FQGNSA. CDR3 nucleotide sequence: TGTGCCAGCAGCAGGACTAGCGGGGGTTATTATGATACGCAGTATTTT. Protein: CASSRTSGGYYDTQYF.

V and J are TRBV27 and TRBJ1-1; D uncertain. The CDR3 has 14 amino acids. CDR1 MNHEY and CDR2 SMNVEV come from the germline V gene (reference sequence). V lost 7 bases to trimming and J lost 1 base, with 13 bases between them. This CDR3 reads CASMSFGRNTEAFF. The CDR3 DNA is TGTGCCAGCATGAGTTTCGGGAGGAACACTGAAGCTTTCTTT.

The chain has TRBV6-5 and TRBJ1-3; TRBD1 aligns across 7 bases. Germline CDR1 is MNHEY and CDR2 is SVGAGI. This CDR3 spans 15 amino acids. Trimming at V came to 6 bases and at J to 1 base, leaving 6 bases not matched to a gene. The CDR3 protein is CASREATGSGNTIYF. The CDR3 nucleotides are TGTGCCAGCAGAGAGGCGACAGGGTCTGGAAACACCATATATTTT.

V usage is TRBV5-1 and J usage is TRBJ2-1; D is possibly TRBD1 (6 bases). V dropped 0 bases and J dropped 2 bases, with 12 bases sitting between them. The length of the CDR3 is 16 residues. Germline values: CDR1 SGHRS, CDR2 YFSETQ. CDR3 region: CASSLDGQFAYNEQFF. CDR3 coding DNA: TGCGCCAGCAGCTTGGACGGACAGTTCGCCTACAATGAGCAGTTCTTC.

The CDR3 region is CASSLVKQETQYF. CDR3 DNA sequence: TGCGCCAGCAGCTTGGTCAAACAAGAGACCCAGTACTTC. The chain is built from TRBV5-1 and TRBJ2-5; D uncertain. The CDR3 contains 13 residues. Germline V lookup: CDR1 SGHRS, CDR2 YFSETQ. V was shortened by 0 bases and J by 2 bases, with 5 bases between the two germline ends.

The V and J genes are TRBV10-1 and TRBJ2-7; possible D gene TRBD2, 5 bases. This CDR3 has 14 amino acids. The germline CDR1 and CDR2 sequences are WNHNN and SYGVQD (reference sequence). Trimming left V 5 bases short and J 0 bases short, with 11 bases between. CDR3 bases: TGCGCCAGCAGTCCGACTACTAACTCCTACGAGCAGTACTTC. This gives the protein CASSPTTNSYEQYF.

V and J are TRBV7-9 and TRBJ2-2, with 8 bases lining up with TRBD2. The CDR3 runs to 17 residues. Germline V gives CDR1 SEHNR, CDR2 FQNEAQ (reference sequence). Trimming removed 5 bases from V and 7 bases from J; junction bases left unmatched: 15. CDR3 in amino acids: CASSPALGTSVFGELFF. The CDR3 nucleotides are TGTGCCAGCAGCCCCGCCTTAGGGACTAGTGTCTTCGGGGAGCTGTTTTTT.

The rearrangement links TRBV12-5 to TRBJ1-1; 11 bases fit TRBD1. CDR3 length: 15 residues. Germline V gene data show CDR1 as LGHNT and CDR2 as FRNRAP. Trimming took 6 bases from V and 0 from J; bases not matched to a gene: 3. The CDR3 DNA sequence: TGTGCTAGTGGCCGGACAGGGGGCTTGAACACTGAAGCTTTCTTT. This gives the protein CASGRTGGLNTEAFF.

The gene calls are TRBV6-1 and TRBJ2-1; D gene unclear. The V end lost 0 bases, the J end lost 10 bases, and 10 bases lay between the germline ends. The CDR3 contains 13 residues. Per the germline V gene, CDR1 is MNHNS and CDR2 is SASEGT. CDR3 in amino acids: CASSEAVVWEQFF. DNA for the CDR3: TGTGCCAGCAGTGAAGCGGTAGTCTGGGAGCAGTTCTTC.

V and J are TRBV5-1 and TRBJ2-1; TRBD2 matches at 12 bases. V was clipped by 5 bases and J by 6 bases; unmatched bases: 6. CDR1 is SGHRS, CDR2 YFSETQ, per germline. This CDR3 has 15 residues. The CDR3 loop is CASRSSGGAINEQFF. CDR3 DNA sequence: TGCGCCAGCAGGTCTAGCGGGGGGGCCATCAATGAGCAGTTCTTC. Using reference TRBV5-1 and TRBJ2-1 for the parts outside the CDR3, the full variable domain is KAGVTQTPRYLIKTRGQQVTLSCSPISGHRSVSWYQQTPGQGLQFLFEYFSETQRNKGNFPGRFSGRQFSNSRSEMNVSTLELGDSALYLCASRSSGGAINEQFFGPGTRLTVL.